These 9 T cell receptor beta chains came from one sample sequenced in a study of control samples from healthy donors and cancer patients. Assay used: immunoSEQ multiplex PCR; TCRdb lists only in-frame clones, some missing. The sample yields approximately 130,000 clones, about 87% seen once. Sample: blood. All receptors derive from a man in his 60s in good health.

This sequence joins TRBV28 and TRBJ1-2; D is ambiguous. Germline CDR1 is MDHEN and CDR2 is SYDVKM. The CDR3 is 12 residues long. V was shortened by 5 bases and J by 3 bases, with 7 bases between the two germline ends. Here the CDR3 DNA reads TGTGCCAGCAGTCTACGGTACTATGGCTACACCTTC. Residues: CASSLRYYGYTF.

This rearrangement joins TRBV12-3 or TRBV12-4 to TRBJ1-1; D not resolved. V shed 1 base and J shed 8 bases, with 5 bases lying between them. The CDR3 is 11 amino acids. CDR3 sequence: CASSLGSEAFF. The CDR3 DNA reads as TGTGCCAGCAGTTTAGGGTCCGAAGCTTTCTTT.

This rearrangement joins TRBV6-5 to TRBJ2-5; weak D call: TRBD1 (6 bases). The germline V gene has CDR1 MNHEY and CDR2 SVGAGI. The CDR3 has 14 amino acids. Trimming took 6 bases from V and 5 from J, leaving 16 bases between them. CDR3: CASSPGTTGETQYF. CDR3 nucleotides: TGTGCCAGCAGCCCGGGTACAACAGGGGAGACCCAGTACTTC.

Only a few counts were recorded for this clone. The chain is built from TRBV27 and TRBJ1-2; 9 nucleotides agree with TRBD1. Germline V gene data show CDR1 as MNHEY and CDR2 as SMNVEV (reference sequence). This CDR3 has 17 amino acids. The V gene end was trimmed by 3 bases and the J gene end by 2 bases; junction bases not matched to a gene: 10. CDR3 nucleotide sequence: TGTGCCAGCAGTTTTAACTCCGGGACAGGGCCCAACTATGGCTACACCTTC. This translates into CASSFNSGTGPNYGYTF.

The chain combines TRBV19 with TRBJ2-5, with D uncertain. Germline loops: CDR1 LNHDA, CDR2 SQIVND (reference sequence). Trimming took off 3 bases at V and 1 base at J, with 9 bases between the two ends. This CDR3 contains 14 residues. The CDR3 loop reads CASSMGSAQETQYF. DNA of the CDR3: TGTGCCAGTAGTATGGGCTCGGCCCAAGAGACCCAGTACTTC.

V gene TRBV12-2 combines with J gene TRBJ2-2; TRBD2 is taken as the D call from the table, unchecked against the DNA. TRBV12-2 is a documented pseudogene. The CDR3 consists of 11 residues. CDR3 nucleotide sequence: TGTGCAAGTCGCCTGAGCGGGGAGCTGTTTTTT. Residues: CASRLSGELFF.

The V and J genes are TRBV2 and TRBJ2-3; tentatively, D is TRBD2 (7 bases). Trimming took off 11 bases at V and 0 bases at J, with 12 bases between the two ends. Germline V gives CDR1 SNHLY, CDR2 FYNNEI. This CDR3 has 13 residues. In nucleotides, the CDR3 is TGTGCCGGACTAGGGGGGAGCACAGATACGCAGTATTTT. This sequence encodes CAGLGGSTDTQYF.

The chain links TRBV10-1 to TRBJ1-4, with 7 bases identical to TRBD1. Germline values: CDR1 WNHNN, CDR2 SYGVQD (reference sequence). The CDR3 is 16 residues long. The V and J ends lost 5 bases and 0 bases, in that order; junction bases with no gene match: 6. CDR3: CASSPGTVATNEKLFF. CDR3 DNA: TGCGCCAGCAGTCCTGGGACAGTCGCAACTAATGAAAAACTGTTTTTT.

The chain recombines TRBV6-1 with TRBJ1-1, with D unclear. Germline V gene sequence: CDR1 MNHNS, CDR2 SASEGT. CDR3 length: 16 residues. Trimming removed 2 bases from V and 0 bases from J, with 13 bases in between. CDR3 in amino acids: CASSEPRTVMNTEAFF. CDR3 DNA sequence: TGTGCCAGCAGTGAACCCCGGACTGTCATGAACACTGAAGCTTTCTTT.